The 19 T cell receptor beta chains below were found in one sample sequenced in a study of blood T cell repertoires in COVID-19. Measured with immunoSEQ multiplex PCR; TCRdb has only the in-frame clones, and not every one. This table holds 270,000 or so clones, roughly 85% found once. The sequenced material came from peripheral blood. The receptors derive from a woman between 25 and 40 years old with active or convalescent COVID-19.

This chain connects TRBV10-1 to TRBJ2-7; D is undetermined. V lost 9 bases and J lost 2, with 8 bases in between. The CDR3 consists of 11 residues. CDR1 and CDR2 (germline): WNHNN, SYGVQD (reference sequence). Written as DNA, the CDR3 is TGCGCCAGAAGAGTTACCTACGAGCAGTACTTC. Translating it yields CARRVTYEQYF.

This clone was detected a few times. This specimen includes other DNA sequences encoding the same CDR3. This rearrangement joins TRBV19 to TRBJ1-3, with 7 bases that match TRBD1. CDR1 LNHDA and CDR2 SQIVND come from the germline V gene (reference sequence). The CDR3 has 15 residues. Trimming removed 6 bases from V and 4 bases from J; junction bases left unmatched: 9. This chain's CDR3 is CASRISTGFGNTIYF. CDR3 bases: TGTGCCAGTAGGATATCGACAGGGTTCGGAAACACCATATATTTT.

The chain carries TRBV28 and TRBJ2-7, with 10 nucleotides matching TRBD1. Germline CDR1 MDHEN, CDR2 SYDVKM. Germline trimming cut 5 bases from V and 6 bases from J; bases unmatched to any gene: 4. The CDR3 loop spans 13 amino acids. The CDR3 sequence: CASSRDRGREQYF. DNA for the CDR3: TGTGCCAGCAGTAGGGACAGGGGCCGCGAGCAGTACTTC. Together with reference TRBV28 and TRBJ2-7, the CDR3 gives the full variable domain: DVKVTQSSRYLVKRTGEKVFLECVQDMDHENMFWYRQDPGLGLRLIYFSYDVKMKEKGDIPEGYSVSREKKERFSLILESASTNQTSMYLCASSRDRGREQYFGPGTRLTVT.

The V call is TRBV6-4, the J call TRBJ2-3; 12 positions agree with TRBD2. CDR3 size: 15 residues. The V gene end was trimmed by 4 bases and the J gene end by 1 base; junction bases not matched to a gene: 0. Looked up from germline, CDR1 is MRHNA and CDR2 is SNTAGT. CDR3 residues: CASSGTSGGTDTQYF. CDR3 coding DNA: TGTGCCAGCAGTGGGACTAGCGGGGGCACAGATACGCAGTATTTT.

The table lists this clone with a count of one. The V gene is TRBV13, the J gene TRBJ1-1; TRBD1 matches 10 bases. The CDR3 contains 16 residues. The germline V gene encodes CDR1 PRHDT and CDR2 FYEKMQ (reference sequence). J was trimmed by 2 bases and V by 4 bases; bases with no gene match: 7. The CDR3 here is CASSYPGQGINTEAFF. The CDR3, as DNA: TGTGCCAGCAGCTATCCGGGACAGGGGATAAACACTGAAGCTTTCTTT.

V is TRBV5-5 and J is TRBJ2-3; 9 nucleotides agree with TRBD1. After removal of 4 bases from V and 2 bases from J, the junction contained 8 bases not matched to a gene. Germline V lookup: CDR1 SGHKS, CDR2 YYEKEE (reference sequence). The CDR3 totals 16 residues. CDR3 coding DNA: TGTGCCAGCAGCCGAGGCGGACAGGGGATCACAGATACGCAGTATTTT. It is translated as CASSRGGQGITDTQYF.

V and J are TRBV6-2 or TRBV6-3 and TRBJ2-3; D remains ambiguous. V was shortened by 6 bases and J by 6 bases, with 10 bases between the two germline ends. This CDR3 has 12 amino acids. Germline V gene lookup returns CDR1 MNHEY and CDR2 SVGEGT. CDR3 in DNA: TGTGCCAGCAGCTCCCCCCCGGATACGCAGTATTTT. This gives the protein CASSSPPDTQYF.

The V and J genes are TRBV3-1 (or the pseudogene TRBV3-2) and TRBJ2-1; the match to TRBD1 covers 7 bases. Unmatched junction bases numbered 10, after V lost 0 bases and J lost 2 bases. This CDR3 is built from 18 residues. Germline V CDR1 and CDR2: LGHDT, YNNKEL (reference sequence). The CDR3 is CASSQDGAGQGAYNEQFF. The CDR3, as DNA: TGTGCCAGCAGCCAAGATGGGGCAGGGCAGGGGGCCTACAATGAGCAGTTCTTC.

V usage is TRBV7-2 and J usage is TRBJ2-2; D is ambiguous. Germline CDR1 and CDR2: SGHTA and FQGNSA. Trimming cost V 1 base and J 4 bases, with 10 bases left between them. The CDR3 loop spans 15 amino acids. The CDR3 DNA follows: TGTGCCAGCAGCTTAGACGGTTATGGCACCGGGGAGCTGTTTTTT. It translates to CASSLDGYGTGELFF.

The chain is built from TRBV6-5 and TRBJ2-5; D gene unclear. Trimming shortened V by 6 bases and J by 5 bases, and 13 bases separated the two germline ends. Germline V gene data show CDR1 as MNHEY and CDR2 as SVGAGI. The CDR3 is made up of 13 amino acids. CDR3 nucleotide sequence: TGTGCCAGCAGCCGAGAGGAGAGCGAGACCCAGTACTTC. Protein: CASSREESETQYF.

The chain carries TRBV19 and TRBJ2-3; 8 bases line up with TRBD2. The germline V gene encodes CDR1 LNHDA and CDR2 SQIVND (reference sequence). Trimming took 2 bases from V and 3 from J; bases not matched to a gene: 4. The CDR3 totals 15 residues. CDR3 amino acids: CASSIWSGGTDTQYF. Written as DNA, the CDR3 is TGTGCCAGTAGTATATGGAGCGGGGGAACAGATACGCAGTATTTT.

This clone was detected only once. CDR3 loop: CASSLSWGQGLSPLHF. The CDR3 nucleotides read TGTGCCAGCAGCTTATCGTGGGGACAGGGCCTTTCACCCCTCCACTTT. This chain connects TRBV7-9 to TRBJ1-6; the match to TRBD1 covers 9 bases. This CDR3 has 16 residues. CDR1 and CDR2 from the germline V gene are SEHNR and FQNEAQ (reference sequence). V lost 2 bases, J lost 9 bases, and 8 bases stayed unmatched. The full variable domain, completed using reference TRBV7-9 and TRBJ1-6, is DTGVSQNPRHKITKRGQNVTFRCDPISEHNRLYWYRQTLGQGPEFLTYFQNEAQLEKSRLLSDRFSAERPKGSFSTLEIQRTEQGDSAMYLCASSLSWGQGLSPLHFGNGTRLTVT.

The chain employs TRBV2 and TRBJ2-6; D may be TRBD1 (5 bases). Germline CDR1 and CDR2: SNHLY and FYNNEI. This CDR3 region has 15 residues. Trimming removed 6 bases at V and 1 base at J, with 10 bases between. The CDR3 spells CASRETESGANVLTF. The DNA for the CDR3 is TGTGCCAGCAGGGAGACAGAGTCTGGGGCCAACGTCCTGACTTTC.

The chain links TRBV28 to TRBJ1-5; tentative D call: TRBD1 (6 bases). Germline V CDR1 and CDR2: MDHEN, SYDVKM. This CDR3 comprises 16 residues. Trimming removed 7 bases from V and 0 bases from J, with 16 bases in between. CDR3 protein: CASTPGGHYSNQPQHF. As DNA, the CDR3 is TGTGCCAGCACCCCCGGGGGGCACTATAGCAATCAGCCCCAGCATTTT.

The genes are TRBV29-1 and TRBJ1-2; tentative D call: TRBD1 (6 bases). CDR3 length equals 13 residues. CDR1 is SQVTM and CDR2 is ANQGSEA in the germline V gene. Trimming stripped 4 bases from V and 5 bases from J, with 14 bases between. The CDR3 DNA sequence: TGCAGCGTTGTAGCAGGGGAGATTTATGGCTACACCTTC. This sequence encodes CSVVAGEIYGYTF.

This sequence joins TRBV19 and TRBJ2-7; TRBD1 matches at 9 bases. Per germline, CDR1 LNHDA and CDR2 SQIVND (reference sequence). This CDR3 contains 15 residues. Trimming at V came to 1 base and at J to 5 bases, leaving 6 bases not matched to a gene. The DNA of the CDR3 is TGTGCCAGTAGTATAGGAAGGACAGGGGTTGACGAGCAGTACTTC. This codes for CASSIGRTGVDEQYF.

The chain recombines TRBV4-3 with TRBJ2-1; 13 nucleotides agree with TRBD2. Trimming removed 1 base from V and 7 bases from J; junction bases left unmatched: 7. The CDR3 spans 17 residues. The germline CDR1 and CDR2 sequences are LGHNA and YSLEER. Here the CDR3 reads CASSQGTSGGAWNEQFF. In DNA, the CDR3 is TGCGCCAGCAGCCAAGGTACTAGCGGGGGGGCCTGGAATGAGCAGTTCTTC.

This chain links TRBV6-1 with TRBJ1-2; 7 positions agree with TRBD1. Germline-derived CDR1 and CDR2 are MNHNS and SASEGT. This CDR3 is 15 amino acids long. V lost 1 base and J lost 4; bases outside the gene matches: 6. CDR3 in DNA: TGTGCCAGCAGTGAAGAGGGGGCAGGGCCCTATGGCTACACCTTC. Translation: CASSEEGAGPYGYTF.

V and J are TRBV4-1 and TRBJ1-2; D might be TRBD1 (5 bases). Trimming took 0 bases from V and 5 from J, leaving 13 bases between them. The CDR3 has 15 residues. Germline loops: CDR1 MGHRA, CDR2 YSYEKL. CDR3 in DNA: TGCGCCAGCAGCCAAGAGGAAACAGGTTTATATGGCTACACCTTC. It specifies CASSQEETGLYGYTF.